The next 15 T cell receptor beta chains were all read from a single sample in a study of beta chain features in type 1 diabetes. Whole-study results and caveats: People with Type 1 diabetes carried modestly yet significantly shorter TCRB CDR3s in all four CD4+ subsets.

The investigators reverse transcribed all of the isolated RNA, so they sequenced expressed TCRB transcripts. Sequencing used immunoSEQ multiplex PCR; TCRdb keeps in-frame clones, though not all of them. The sample includes about 53,000 clones, about 50% seen only once; the top ten take 2.6%. Their specific antigens are unknown. Sequenced input: Tregs from blood. Receptor source: a woman between 40 and 55 years old with type 1 diabetes.

V usage is TRBV5-1 and J usage is TRBJ2-6, with TRBD1 matching over 8 bases. The CDR3 spans 17 residues. The ends lost 4 bases at V and 2 bases at J; junction bases unmatched: 8. Germline V gene data show CDR1 as SGHRS and CDR2 as YFSETQ. The DNA for the CDR3 is TGCGCCAGCAGCGACCTGGGCAGGGGGCCTGGGGCCAACGTCCTGACTTTC. Translating it yields CASSDLGRGPGANVLTF.

The chain is built from TRBV6-5 and TRBJ2-7; D perhaps matches TRBD1 (6 bases). V dropped 8 bases and J dropped 2 bases, with 13 bases sitting between them. The CDR3 is 13 amino acids. Germline-derived CDR1 and CDR2 are MNHEY and SVGAGI. CDR3 in DNA: TGTGCCAGCCGAGGGGGAACGACCTACGAGCAGTACTTC. Amino acids: CASRGGTTYEQYF.

This sequence joins TRBV10-3 and TRBJ1-1; D is unresolved. Trimming removed 3 bases at V and 1 base at J, with 6 bases between. This CDR3 contains 13 residues. Germline CDR1 and CDR2: ENHRY and SYGVKD. In nucleotides, the CDR3 is TGTGCCATCAGTGATGCAGGGAACACTGAAGCTTTCTTT. Its protein is CAISDAGNTEAFF.

The V call is TRBV18, the J call TRBJ1-5; TRBD1 might be the D (5 bases). V was cut by 1 base and J by 4 bases, with 11 bases left in between. The CDR3 is made up of 15 amino acids. Germline CDR1 reads KGHSH; CDR2 reads LQKENI. The CDR3 spells CASSPQGNLNQPQHF. The CDR3, as DNA: TGTGCCAGCTCACCACAGGGGAATCTGAATCAGCCCCAGCATTTT.

The V gene is TRBV7-9, the J gene TRBJ2-7; possibly TRBD2 for D (6 bases). Germline CDR1 and CDR2: SEHNR and FQNEAQ (reference sequence). This CDR3 comprises 12 residues. V was trimmed by 5 bases and J by 5 bases, leaving 10 bases between them. CDR3 residues: CASSRSGDEQYF. CDR3 nucleotides: TGTGCCAGCAGCCGGTCGGGGGACGAGCAGTACTTC.

This rearrangement joins TRBV5-4 to TRBJ1-6; 8 nucleotides match TRBD1. The CDR3 spans 14 residues. Trimming cost V 0 bases and J 7 bases; bases outside gene matches: 0. Germline V CDR1 and CDR2: SGHNT, YYREEE (reference sequence). CDR3 protein: CASSLDRGNSPLHF. The CDR3 nucleotides read TGTGCCAGCAGCTTGGACAGGGGGAATTCACCCCTCCACTTT.

The CDR3 protein is CASSFKGEGYEQYF. CDR3 nucleotide sequence: TGTGCCAGCAGCTTCAAGGGAGAAGGCTACGAGCAGTACTTC. The chain recombines TRBV7-9 with TRBJ2-7; perhaps TRBD2 as D (5 bases). The CDR3 is made up of 14 amino acids. Germline CDR1 is SEHNR and CDR2 is FQNEAQ (reference sequence). Trimming took off 3 bases at V and 3 bases at J, with 12 bases between the two ends. Drawing the rest from reference TRBV7-9 and TRBJ2-7, the complete variable domain is DTGVSQNPRHKITKRGQNVTFRCDPISEHNRLYWYRQTLGQGPEFLTYFQNEAQLEKSRLLSDRFSAERPKGSFSTLEIQRTEQGDSAMYLCASSFKGEGYEQYFGPGTRLTVT.

The chain has TRBV6-6 and TRBJ2-1, with 13 positions matching TRBD2. The germline CDR1 and CDR2 sequences are MNHNY and SVGAGI (reference sequence). V trimming: 5 bases; J trimming: 8 bases; junction bases outside the gene matches: 6. The CDR3 has 15 residues. The CDR3 reads CASSPRTSGSYEQFF. The CDR3 DNA is TGTGCCAGCAGTCCTCGGACTAGCGGGAGTTATGAGCAGTTCTTC.

The chain is built from TRBV7-2 and TRBJ2-7, with 7 nucleotides matching TRBD2. The V segment lost 6 bases and the J segment 2 bases; nucleotides outside the gene matches: 1. This CDR3 contains 12 residues. The V gene's germline CDR1 is SGHTA and CDR2 FQGNSA. This chain's CDR3 is CASRAGAYEQYF. The CDR3 DNA reads as TGTGCCAGCAGGGCGGGGGCCTACGAGCAGTACTTC.

This sequence joins TRBV5-1 and TRBJ2-5; D might be TRBD2 (5 bases). The CDR3 runs 15 residues. The V end lost 1 base, the J end lost 0 bases, and 10 bases lay between the germline ends. Germline V lookup: CDR1 SGHRS, CDR2 YFSETQ. The CDR3 spells CASSLQTDYQETQYF. In DNA, the CDR3 is TGCGCCAGCAGCTTGCAAACGGACTACCAAGAGACCCAGTACTTC.

This clone showed up just once. This chain uses TRBV7-6 with TRBJ2-7; TRBD1 is a possible D gene (5 bases). V was shortened by 4 bases and J by 2 bases, with 9 bases between the two germline ends. This CDR3 is built from 13 residues. Germline lookup yields CDR1 SGHVS and CDR2 FNYEAQ. CDR3: CASSSTQAYEQYF. Written as DNA, the CDR3 is TGTGCCAGCAGCTCCACACAGGCCTACGAGCAGTACTTC.

V gene TRBV28 combines with J gene TRBJ1-1; 9 nucleotides align to TRBD1. The CDR3 has 16 residues. V dropped 8 bases and J dropped 5; count of bases not matched to a gene: 15. CDR1 is MDHEN and CDR2 is SYDVKM in the germline V gene. DNA for the CDR3: TGTGCCAGCTTTATAAGGTCAGGGACAGGGAGGACTGAAGCTTTCTTT. Its translation is CASFIRSGTGRTEAFF.

The chain recombines TRBV19 with TRBJ1-5, with 9 bases fitting TRBD1. Germline CDR1 LNHDA, CDR2 SQIVND (reference sequence). The V gene end was trimmed by 3 bases and the J gene end by 7 bases; junction bases not matched to a gene: 7. The CDR3 is made up of 15 amino acids. The CDR3: CASSILQGASQPQHF. The CDR3 DNA sequence: TGTGCCAGTAGTATTCTACAGGGGGCCAGCCAGCCCCAGCATTTT.

This clone came up a few times. The chain is built from TRBV2 and TRBJ1-5, with no clear D. Germline CDR1 SNHLY, CDR2 FYNNEI. V lost 3 bases to trimming and J lost 0 bases, with 9 bases between them. This CDR3 spans 15 amino acids. The CDR3 sequence: CASSESGYSNQPQHF. The CDR3 DNA follows: TGTGCCAGCAGTGAGAGCGGATATAGCAATCAGCCCCAGCATTTT.

This rearrangement joins TRBV9 to TRBJ1-5, with unresolved D. Germline CDR1 and CDR2: SGDLS and YYNGEE. V shed 3 bases and J shed 3 bases, with 7 bases lying between them. The CDR3 consists of 13 residues. For the CDR3, the DNA is TGTGCCAGCAGCGGCAGGCCCAATCAGCCCCAGCATTTT. Its translation is CASSGRPNQPQHF. The variable domain in full, completed from reference TRBV9 and TRBJ1-5, reads DSGVTQTPKHLITATGQRVTLRCSPRSGDLSVYWYQQSLDQGLQFLIQYYNGEERAKGNILERFSAQQFPDLHSELNLSSLELGDSALYFCASSGRPNQPQHFGDGTRLSIL.